Below, 27 T cell receptor beta chains from the same sample are listed, as sequenced in a study of shared clonotypes between healthy human individuals. Assay: immunoSEQ multiplex PCR; the TCRdb copy retains only in-frame clones and omits some. The sample yields fewer than 1 million clones, approximately 96% seen once. CD8 cells classed as naive were CD45RO-negative and positively selected for CCR7, excluding terminally differentiated effector memory CD45RA+ cells. Sequenced sample: naive CD8+ T cells sorted from blood. The receptors here all came from a man aged 25-45 years in good health.

The chain links TRBV28 to TRBJ1-1; possibly TRBD1 for D (5 bases). This CDR3 is 14 amino acids long. Trimming took 3 bases from V and 10 from J, leaving 18 bases between them. Germline V gene sequence: CDR1 MDHEN, CDR2 SYDVKM. CDR3 coding DNA: TGTGCCAGCAGTTTTGGGTTGGCGGGGCAGAGAGCTTTCTTT. It translates to CASSFGLAGQRAFF.

The V and J genes are TRBV27 and TRBJ2-1, with TRBD2 matching 13 bases. The germline gives CDR1 MNHEY, CDR2 SMNVEV (reference sequence). The trim removed 5 bases at V and 4 bases at J, leaving 11 bases unmatched. CDR3 length: 18 amino acids. The CDR3 reads CASSPGLAGPPTYNEQFF. Written as DNA, the CDR3 is TGTGCCAGCAGTCCGGGACTAGCGGGGCCCCCTACATACAATGAGCAGTTCTTC.

V gene TRBV29-1 combines with J gene TRBJ2-7; 8 nucleotides align to TRBD1. CDR1 and CDR2 from the germline V gene are SQVTM and ANQGSEA. Trimming removed 1 base from V and 4 bases from J; junction bases left unmatched: 6. The CDR3 totals 14 residues. The CDR3 sequence is CSVEAGGRGYEQYF. In DNA form, the CDR3 reads TGCAGCGTTGAAGCAGGGGGCCGTGGGTACGAGCAGTACTTC.

The chain links TRBV27 to TRBJ2-7; D gene ambiguous. Germline-derived CDR1 and CDR2 are MNHEY and SMNVEV (reference sequence). This CDR3 region has 13 residues. V dropped 8 bases and J dropped 2 bases, with 13 bases sitting between them. CDR3 nucleotide sequence: TGTGCCAGCCAGTTAGGGCCCACCTACGAGCAGTACTTC. Translation gives CASQLGPTYEQYF.

J is TRBJ2-7 and V is TRBV10-3; possibly TRBD2 for D (6 bases). The CDR3 spans 18 residues. The V and J ends lost 0 bases and 0 bases respectively, with 18 bases between them. Germline lookup yields CDR1 ENHRY and CDR2 SYGVKD. The CDR3 loop is CAISESPGTQLRSYEQYF. The DNA of the CDR3 is TGTGCCATCAGTGAGTCCCCCGGGACTCAGCTGCGCTCCTACGAGCAGTACTTC.

This clone appeared once. The CDR3 nucleotides read TGTGCCTGGAGTGTAACAGGGAATAGCAATCAGCCCCAGCATTTT. Protein product: CAWSVTGNSNQPQHF. The V gene is TRBV30, the J gene TRBJ1-5; a weak D match, TRBD1 (6 bases). This CDR3 is 15 amino acids long. Between the trimmed V and J ends, which lost 0 bases and 0 bases, there was a span of 9 bases. Germline V gene lookup returns CDR1 GTSNPN and CDR2 SVGIG (reference sequence). The full variable domain, rest sourced from reference TRBV30 and TRBJ1-5, is SQTIHQWPATLVQPVGSPLSLECTVEGTSNPNLYWYRQAAGRGLQLLFYSVGIGQISSEVPQNLSASRPQDRQFILSSKKLLLSDSGFYLCAWSVTGNSNQPQHFGDGTRLSIL.

The chain has TRBV2 and TRBJ1-2; no firm D call. V lost 11 bases to trimming and J lost 2 bases, with 12 bases between them. CDR1 and CDR2 (germline): SNHLY, FYNNEI. The CDR3 contains 12 residues. CDR3 nucleotides: TGTGCCCGGACGGACGCAAACTATGGCTACACCTTC. Residues: CARTDANYGYTF. Together with reference TRBV2 and TRBJ1-2, the CDR3 gives the full variable domain: EPEVTQTPSHQVTQMGQEVILRCVPISNHLYFYWYRQILGQKVEFLVSFYNNEISEKSEIFDDQFSVERPDGSNFTLKIRSTKLEDSAMYFCARTDANYGYTFGSGTRLTVV.

The chain joins TRBV15 to TRBJ2-2; tentatively, D is TRBD1 (6 bases). CDR1 is LNHNV and CDR2 is YYDKDF in the germline V gene (reference sequence). There are 18 residues in the CDR3. Between the trimmed V and J ends, which lost 4 bases and 5 bases, there was a span of 23 bases. DNA of the CDR3: TGTGCCACCAGCACCTACATCATGGGCAGGGGAAGGACCGGGGAGCTGTTTTTT. The encoded protein is CATSTYIMGRGRTGELFF.

The rearrangement uses TRBV5-4 and TRBJ2-3; unclear D gene. Germline-derived CDR1 and CDR2 are SGHNT and YYREEE (reference sequence). The germline V and J ends were trimmed by 4 bases and 7 bases, with 16 bases remaining between them. The CDR3 sequence is 14 residues long. CDR3 residues: CASSPSNSQNTQYF. CDR3 sequence (DNA): TGTGCCAGCAGCCCCTCGAACTCCCAGAATACGCAGTATTTT.

The chain links TRBV7-9 to TRBJ2-6; 7 bases agree with TRBD1. CDR1 SEHNR and CDR2 FQNEAQ come from the germline V gene (reference sequence). This CDR3 is built from 19 residues. With V trimmed by 4 bases and J by 1 base, 13 bases remained unmatched. As DNA, the CDR3 is TGTGCCAGCAGCTCTATCTACGGGACAGACAGATCTGGGGCCAACGTCCTGACTTTC. This encodes CASSSIYGTDRSGANVLTF.

Turning to this clone: This sample includes further DNA sequences coding for the same CDR3. V gene TRBV10-1 combines with J gene TRBJ2-3, with 8 bases lining up with TRBD2. The CDR3 sequence is 15 residues long. V was clipped by 4 bases and J by 0 bases; unmatched bases: 3. CDR1 and CDR2 from the germline V gene are WNHNN and SYGVQD (reference sequence). CDR3 residues: CASSGTSGSTDTQYF. CDR3 in DNA: TGCGCCAGCAGTGGAACTAGCGGTAGCACAGATACGCAGTATTTT.

Only one count was recorded for this clone. The chain links TRBV27 to TRBJ2-7; 10 positions match TRBD2. Germline V CDR1 and CDR2: MNHEY, SMNVEV (reference sequence). V lost 8 bases to trimming and J lost 1 base; unmatched junction nucleotides: 11. The CDR3 is 16 amino acids. The CDR3 DNA follows: TGTGCCAGCCAAATTTCCGGGACTAGCGAGTCCTACGAGCAGTACTTC. It is translated as CASQISGTSESYEQYF.

The chain uses TRBV6-5 and TRBJ2-1, with 8 bases identical to TRBD2. With V trimmed by 10 bases and J by 7 bases, 9 bases remained unmatched. The CDR3 spans 13 residues. Germline V gene data show CDR1 as MNHEY and CDR2 as SVGAGI. The CDR3 loop reads CATKAGDYNEQFF. The CDR3 nucleotides read TGTGCCACTAAAGCGGGAGATTATAATGAGCAGTTCTTC.

The rearrangement links TRBV7-9 to TRBJ1-2; 8 bases line up with TRBD1. Trimming took 4 bases from V and 1 from J; bases not matched to a gene: 11. The CDR3 is made up of 17 amino acids. The germline CDR1 and CDR2 sequences are SEHNR and FQNEAQ (reference sequence). The CDR3 bases are TGTGCCAGCAGCTCAACCGCAATGACAGGGGATAACTATGGCTACACCTTC. It yields the protein CASSSTAMTGDNYGYTF.

The chain uses TRBV19 and TRBJ1-5; the D gene is possibly TRBD1 (5 bases). The CDR3 has 15 amino acids. The V end was cut by 7 bases, the J end by 4 bases, with 17 bases between. Germline CDR1 reads LNHDA; CDR2 reads SQIVND (reference sequence). The CDR3 bases are TGTGCCAGTACTACGAAGGTAAGGGGTAATCAGCCCCAGCATTTT. Translation gives CASTTKVRGNQPQHF.

V is TRBV27 and J is TRBJ2-3, with D uncertain. This CDR3 spans 13 amino acids. V was clipped by 5 bases and J by 1 base, with 7 bases between them. From germline, CDR1 is MNHEY and CDR2 SMNVEV (reference sequence). CDR3 in amino acids: CASSPLGTDTQYF. CDR3 nucleotide sequence: TGTGCCAGCAGTCCCCTGGGCACAGATACGCAGTATTTT.

V is TRBV29-1 and J is TRBJ2-1; 8 bases map to TRBD1. V shed 3 bases, J shed 6 bases, and the junction held 4 bases outside the gene matches. There are 13 residues in the CDR3. The germline gives CDR1 SQVTM, CDR2 ANQGSEA. The CDR3 loop reads CSVDKDRANEQFF. CDR3 sequence (DNA): TGCAGCGTTGATAAGGACAGGGCCAATGAGCAGTTCTTC.

The chain joins TRBV4-3 to TRBJ2-7, with D perhaps matching TRBD1 or TRBD2 (5 bases each). Trimming removed 0 bases from V and 7 bases from J, with 16 bases in between. The length of the CDR3 is 15 residues. CDR1 is LGHNA and CDR2 is YSLEER in the germline V gene. Written as DNA, the CDR3 is TGCGCCAGCAGCCAAGATGTTTGGGGGTCAGGAGAGCAGTACTTC. It codes for CASSQDVWGSGEQYF.

J is TRBJ2-5 and V is TRBV15; D is possibly TRBD2 (7 bases). Germline CDR1 and CDR2: LNHNV and YYDKDF (reference sequence). V lost 4 bases and J lost 2, with 14 bases in between. The CDR3 consists of 15 residues. This chain's CDR3 is CATSTRGGAQETQYF. For the CDR3, the DNA is TGTGCCACCAGCACTAGGGGGGGGGCTCAAGAGACCCAGTACTTC. Together with reference TRBV15 and TRBJ2-5, the CDR3 gives the full variable domain: DAMVIQNPRYQVTQFGKPVTLSCSQTLNHNVMYWYQQKSSQAPKLLFHYYDKDFNNEADTPDNFQSRRPNTSFCFLDIRSPGLGDTAMYLCATSTRGGAQETQYFGPGTRLLVL.

Concerning this clone itself: The junction does not match germline at one end; this may be a read error. The rearrangement uses TRBV4-3 and TRBJ2-7; D is uncertain. Germline CDR1 reads LGHNA; CDR2 reads YSLEER. The CDR3 runs 15 residues. The CDR3 region is CASNQVLGGTYEQYF. CDR3 DNA: TGCGCCAGCAACCAAGTCCTCGGCGGAACCTACGAGCAGTACTTC.

The chain employs TRBV7-9 and TRBJ1-1; no firm D call. V was trimmed by 1 base and J by 5 bases, leaving 17 bases between them. CDR3 length: 16 residues. Germline loops: CDR1 SEHNR, CDR2 FQNEAQ (reference sequence). Written as DNA, the CDR3 is TGTGCCAGCAGCTTAGTCGTAAGCGGGGAGTTTACTGAAGCTTTCTTT. This translates into CASSLVVSGEFTEAFF.

The chain is built from TRBV28 and TRBJ2-5, with TRBD1 identical over 7 bases. Germline V CDR1 and CDR2: MDHEN, SYDVKM. Trimming cost V 3 bases and J 9 bases; bases outside gene matches: 10. This CDR3 is 14 amino acids long. The CDR3 bases are TGTGCCAGCAGTTTCAGGGACAGAAAGTCGGCCCAGTACTTC. Protein sequence: CASSFRDRKSAQYF.

The V and J genes are TRBV7-8 and TRBJ2-7; D unresolved. V lost 5 bases and J 3 bases, leaving 11 bases between the germline ends. This CDR3 is 13 amino acids long. Germline lookup yields CDR1 SGHVS and CDR2 FQNEAQ. The CDR3 DNA reads TGTGCCAGCAGCCCGCTACCGCTCTACGAGCAGTACTTC. Translated: CASSPLPLYEQYF.

The chain joins TRBV28 to TRBJ2-5, with D uncertain. This CDR3 region has 15 residues. The germline V gene encodes CDR1 MDHEN and CDR2 SYDVKM. Between the trimmed V and J ends, which lost 3 bases and 2 bases, there was a span of 13 bases. Written as DNA, the CDR3 is TGTGCCAGCAGTTTTCGGGCAGGCGTACAAGAGACCCAGTACTTC. Translated: CASSFRAGVQETQYF.

The genes are TRBV2 and TRBJ2-1; 14 bases map to TRBD2. CDR3 length: 19 residues. V shed 8 bases, J shed 1 base, and the junction held 13 bases outside the gene matches. Germline CDR1 and CDR2: SNHLY and FYNNEI. The CDR3 DNA reads TGTGCCAGCTGGGTATATTCCGGGACTAGCGGGAGTTCCTACAATGAGCAGTTCTTC. As protein: CASWVYSGTSGSSYNEQFF.

In regard to this clone: Within the sample, other DNA sequences also encode this same CDR3. The chain recombines TRBV27 with TRBJ2-1, with D hard to call. V gave up 4 bases and J gave up 0 bases, with 7 bases separating them. CDR1 is MNHEY, CDR2 SMNVEV, per germline (reference sequence). This CDR3 region has 14 residues. Here the CDR3 reads CASSSRSSYNEQFF. The CDR3 bases are TGTGCCAGCAGTTCTAGAAGCTCCTACAATGAGCAGTTCTTC.

This chain uses TRBV11-2 with TRBJ2-3; 9 bases match TRBD2. The junction had 6 bases not matched to a gene; V was cut back by 5 bases and J by 0 bases. Germline V gene sequence: CDR1 SGHAT, CDR2 FQNNGV. The CDR3 loop spans 16 amino acids. The CDR3 region is CASSSWTSDSTDTQYF. Here the CDR3 DNA reads TGTGCCAGCAGCAGCTGGACTAGCGATAGCACAGATACGCAGTATTTT.